This T cell receptor (beta chain) came from a study of cytotoxic CD8 clonotypes in ibrutinib-treated CLL. Findings of the study overall: Against age-matched healthy donors, baseline clonality ran higher and tracked circulating CD8+ T-cell counts.

On this clone itself: The antigen remains unidentified.

Clones were sequenced by immunoSEQ multiplex PCR, and TCRdb holds only the in-frame ones, with some missing. Found here are more than 15,000 clones, around 81% of them singletons; the top ten hold about 15%. Genomic DNA for TCR beta libraries, around 2 micrograms, came from cryopreserved PBMCs. The material was PBMCs, obtained before ibrutinib treatment. The receptor was derived from a human donor with chronic lymphocytic leukemia.

CDR3 amino acids: CASSQDPPGGFSGANVLTF. The CDR3 region has the DNA TGCGCCAGCAGCCAAGATCCCCCAGGGGGCTTCTCTGGGGCCAACGTCCTGACTTTC. V is TRBV4-3 and J is TRBJ2-6; TRBD1 matches at 8 bases. V gave up 0 bases and J gave up 0 bases; unmatched junction bases: 7. Per germline, CDR1 LGHNA and CDR2 YSLEER. This CDR3 region has 19 residues.